This TCR beta chain originates from a study of T cell changes during pregnancy in multiple sclerosis. TCRdb's table, derived via immunoSEQ multiplex PCR, lists solely in-frame clones and lacks some. The sample contains more than 35,000 clones, roughly 91% of which appear only once. CDR1 is MGHDK and CDR2 is SYGVNS in the germline V gene. With V trimmed by 3 bases and J by 0 bases, 1 base remained unmatched. This CDR3 has 15 residues. The source of this sequence is a female donor in good health, enrolled as a control in a pregnancy study. J is TRBJ1-2 and V is TRBV25-1, with 10 positions matching TRBD1. The source was CD8+ T cells from peripheral blood mononuclear cells, collected after pregnancy. The chain's CDR3 is CASSEGTGANYGYTF. CDR3 bases: TGTGCCAGCAGTGAGGGGACAGGGGCTAACTATGGCTACACCTTC.